This T cell receptor beta chain derives from a study of blood T cell repertoires in COVID-19. Assignments of participants to cohorts depended upon their own reported clinical history. Authors' analysis steps: Estimation of nucleated cell counts was performed using reference gene primer amplification. Assay: immunoSEQ multiplex PCR; the TCRdb copy retains only in-frame clones and omits some. That table supplies the V and J calls and clone size; D and trimming were determined from the DNA. The repertoire includes about 440,000 clones, roughly 85% of them detected once, and approximately 2% sits in the top ten. This TCR was sampled from a woman between 18 and 29 years old with acute COVID-19. The sample taken for sequencing was PBMCs or T cells enriched from blood (not recorded which).

The CDR3 coding sequence is TGTGCCAGCAGCGTTGGGACAGGGGCCTTCGGGGGCTCCTACGAGCAGTACTTC. Translation: CASSVGTGAFGGSYEQYF. The chain joins TRBV9 to TRBJ2-7, with 10 bases that match TRBD1. V shed 2 bases, J shed 0 bases, and the junction held 11 bases outside the gene matches. Germline V lookup: CDR1 SGDLS, CDR2 YYNGEE. The CDR3 covers 18 residues.